This T cell receptor (beta chain) emerged from a study of blood T cell repertoires in COVID-19. About the research overall: Collection of acute and convalescent COVID-19 samples took place in the United States, Italy and Spain. The cDNA or gDNA used as material had been derived from T cells, B-cell-depleted T cells, or PBMCs.

As handled by the study authors: From reference gene primer amplification, estimates of nucleated cell counts were derived. Only in-frame clones appear in the TCRdb table, and some are missing; sequencing was by immunoSEQ multiplex PCR. Clone size and the V and J calls come from that table; the DNA yielded D and trimming. The sample lists 150,000 to 200,000 clones, about 88% occurring once. The CDR3 spans 15 residues. V gave up 3 bases and J gave up 0 bases; unmatched junction bases: 3. Germline V gives CDR1 SGDLS, CDR2 YYNGEE. V gene TRBV9 combines with J gene TRBJ2-5, with 9 bases matching TRBD1. The sequenced sample was peripheral blood. This TCR derives from a man aged 55-75 years with active or convalescent COVID-19. The CDR3 DNA sequence: TGTGCCAGCAGCGCCGGACAGGGGTACCAAGAGACCCAGTACTTC. Translation gives CASSAGQGYQETQYF.